Each of the 19 T cell receptor beta chains below was sequenced from the same sample in a study of T cell responses to AZD1222 COVID-19 vaccine. Profiling relied on immunoSEQ multiplex PCR, and the TCRdb table lists in-frame clones only, not all of them. The clone table shows about 140,000 clones, with the ten largest holding under 2.5%. Sample: peripheral blood. These receptors were obtained from an adult in good health.

This chain joins TRBV5-1 and TRBJ1-1; D is unclear. Trimming stripped 1 base from V and 1 base from J, with 11 bases between. CDR1 is SGHRS, CDR2 YFSETQ, per germline. The CDR3 is 15 amino acids. This CDR3 reads CASSLWSERNTEAFF. The CDR3 DNA sequence: TGCGCCAGCAGCTTGTGGTCAGAACGGAACACTGAAGCTTTCTTT.

This rearrangement joins TRBV19 to TRBJ1-1, with D perhaps TRBD1 (5 bases). Germline V lookup: CDR1 LNHDA, CDR2 SQIVND (reference sequence). This CDR3 spans 14 amino acids. The V end was cut by 5 bases, the J end by 4 bases, with 14 bases between. The CDR3 nucleotides are TGTGCCAGTAGTGAACAGGCCCTGGGCACTGAAGCTTTCTTT. This codes for CASSEQALGTEAFF.

The chain joins TRBV25-1 to TRBJ2-7, with 10 bases identical to TRBD2. Looked up from germline, CDR1 is MGHDK and CDR2 is SYGVNS. The junction had 8 bases not matched to a gene; V was cut back by 2 bases and J by 1 base. The CDR3 is 17 residues long. CDR3 protein: CASSEKAGGDKSYEQYF. CDR3 in DNA: TGTGCCAGCAGTGAAAAAGCGGGAGGGGATAAATCCTACGAGCAGTACTTC.

The V call is TRBV10-2, the J call TRBJ2-1; 10 nucleotides match TRBD2. V gave up 3 bases and J gave up 10 bases; unmatched junction bases: 9. The CDR3 runs to 15 residues. The germline V gene has CDR1 WSHSY and CDR2 SAAADI. The CDR3 DNA reads TGCGCCAGCAGTGATGAGAGCGGGGGGGTACACGAGCAGTTCTTC. This sequence encodes CASSDESGGVHEQFF.

This rearrangement joins TRBV3-1 (or the pseudogene TRBV3-2) to TRBJ2-1; weak D call: TRBD1 (5 bases). The CDR3 sequence is 15 residues long. Per germline, CDR1 LGHDT and CDR2 YNNKEL (reference sequence). Trimming removed 0 bases at V and 8 bases at J, with 14 bases between. The CDR3 DNA reads as TGTGCCAGCAGCCAAGATCACGGCAGGGCGTATGAGCAGTTCTTC. Amino acids: CASSQDHGRAYEQFF.

The rearrangement uses TRBV2 and TRBJ1-2; no firm D call. This CDR3 has 14 residues. V was pared by 0 bases and J by 8 bases, with 13 bases between. The V gene's germline CDR1 is SNHLY and CDR2 FYNNEI. The DNA for the CDR3 is TGTGCCAGCAGTGAAGCCCCGCCGAAACAAGGCTACACCTTC. It yields the protein CASSEAPPKQGYTF.

The V and J genes are TRBV18 and TRBJ1-2; 7 nucleotides align to TRBD1. Trimming removed 2 bases from V and 6 bases from J; junction bases left unmatched: 3. The CDR3 covers 13 residues. Per the germline V gene, CDR1 is KGHSH and CDR2 is LQKENI. CDR3 bases: TGTGCCAGCTCACCAGAACAGGGGAATGGCTACACCTTC. Its translation is CASSPEQGNGYTF. The full variable domain, its missing parts supplied by reference TRBV18 and TRBJ1-2, is NAGVMQNPRHLVRRRGQEARLRCSPMKGHSHVYWYRQLPEEGLKFMVYLQKENIIDESGMPKERFSAEFPKEGPSILRIQQVVRGDSAAYFCASSPEQGNGYTFGSGTRLTVV.

The CDR3 DNA sequence: TGTGCCAGCAGTGCGGGGGTTGAAGCTTTCTTT. Translated, it gives CASSAGVEAFF. The rearrangement joins TRBV27 to TRBJ1-1; D might be TRBD1 (5 bases). Germline lookup yields CDR1 MNHEY and CDR2 SMNVEV (reference sequence). The germline V and J ends were trimmed by 5 bases and 7 bases, with 8 bases remaining between them. The CDR3 covers 11 residues.

CDR3 protein: CASSPGQASSAFF. As DNA, the CDR3 is TGTGCCAGCTCACCGGGACAGGCCTCCTCCGCTTTCTTT. The chain carries TRBV18 and TRBJ1-1; TRBD1 matches at 8 bases. CDR3 length: 13 residues. CDR1 and CDR2 (germline): KGHSH, LQKENI. J was trimmed by 11 bases and V by 3 bases; bases with no gene match: 8.

V usage is TRBV5-6 and J usage is TRBJ1-2, with D perhaps TRBD1 (5 bases). This CDR3 is built from 13 residues. V shed 0 bases and J shed 4 bases, with 7 bases lying between them. Per the germline V gene, CDR1 is SGHDT and CDR2 is YYEEEE. CDR3 nucleotides: TGTGCCAGCAGCTTGGACAGGTCCTATGGCTACACCTTC. Its protein is CASSLDRSYGYTF.

The chain employs TRBV2 and TRBJ2-1, with 7 bases lining up with TRBD1. The junction had 6 bases not matched to a gene; V was cut back by 7 bases and J by 0 bases. Germline V CDR1 and CDR2: SNHLY, FYNNEI. The CDR3 has 15 amino acids. CDR3 in DNA: TGTGCCAGCAAGGAGTCAGGGGGCTCCTACAATGAGCAGTTCTTC. This encodes CASKESGGSYNEQFF.

CDR3 sequence (DNA): TGTGCCAGCAGTCCGTTATGGAGAATACAGGGGGCAAATTCGTCGGGAAACACCATATATTTT. Residues: CASSPLWRIQGANSSGNTIYF. The V and J genes are TRBV27 and TRBJ1-3; 9 bases align to TRBD1. CDR1 is MNHEY, CDR2 SMNVEV, per germline (reference sequence). V gave up 5 bases and J gave up 4 bases; unmatched junction bases: 24. This CDR3 comprises 21 residues.

The J gene is TRBJ1-2, the V gene TRBV24-1; D gene unclear. Trimming took off 4 bases at V and 4 bases at J, with 12 bases between the two ends. CDR1 KGHDR and CDR2 SFDVKD come from the germline V gene. This CDR3 has 14 amino acids. CDR3 sequence: CATSDSGLFYGYTF. CDR3 sequence (DNA): TGTGCCACCAGTGACTCCGGGCTTTTCTATGGCTACACCTTC.

Concerning this clone: The junction differs from germline at one of its ends, possibly a read error. This chain links TRBV12-3 or TRBV12-4 with TRBJ2-7, with D uncertain. The CDR3 has 11 amino acids. CDR3 residues: CASSLGRTKSF. DNA for the CDR3: TGTGCCAGCAGTTTAGGCAGAACTAAATCCTTC.

This chain uses TRBV7-9 with TRBJ2-7, with 8 bases lining up with TRBD1. The V gene end was trimmed by 4 bases and the J gene end by 5 bases; junction bases not matched to a gene: 7. Germline assignment: CDR1 SEHNR and CDR2 FQNEAQ (reference sequence). This CDR3 comprises 14 residues. CDR3 bases: TGTGCCAGCAGCTCGACAGGGGTGGTAGACGAGCAGTACTTC. As protein: CASSSTGVVDEQYF.

The chain recombines TRBV5-1 with TRBJ2-5; 13 positions match TRBD2. With V trimmed by 3 bases and J by 2 bases, 7 bases remained unmatched. This CDR3 is 17 amino acids long. The germline gives CDR1 SGHRS, CDR2 YFSETQ. This chain's CDR3 is CASSWRMTSGGQETQYF. CDR3 DNA sequence: TGCGCCAGCAGCTGGCGGATGACTAGCGGGGGGCAAGAGACCCAGTACTTC.

J is TRBJ1-1 and V is TRBV11-3; 8 bases align to TRBD1. Germline V lookup: CDR1 SGHNT, CDR2 YENEEA. The CDR3 sequence is 16 residues long. Trimming at V came to 0 bases and at J to 6 bases, leaving 9 bases not matched to a gene. The CDR3, as DNA: TGTGCCAGCAGCTTAGACCCTCGGACAGGGAAGGCTGAAGCTTTCTTT. It is translated as CASSLDPRTGKAEAFF. Based on the CDR3 plus reference TRBV11-3 and TRBJ1-1, the full variable domain is EAGVVQSPRYKIIEKKQPVAFWCNPISGHNTLYWYLQNLGQGPELLIRYENEEAVDDSQLPKDRFSAERLKGVDSTLKIQPAELGDSAVYLCASSLDPRTGKAEAFFGQGTRLTVV.

The chain couples TRBV7-9 to TRBJ1-1, with 7 bases that match TRBD1. The CDR3 loop spans 16 amino acids. Trimming cost V 3 bases and J 1 base; bases outside gene matches: 8. Germline loops: CDR1 SEHNR, CDR2 FQNEAQ (reference sequence). The CDR3 region is CASSFNRQGGNTEAFF. CDR3 sequence (DNA): TGTGCCAGCAGCTTCAATCGACAGGGTGGGAACACTGAAGCTTTCTTT.

The rearrangement uses TRBV5-1 and TRBJ1-6; the match to TRBD1 covers 9 bases. Germline V CDR1 and CDR2: SGHRS, YFSETQ. The CDR3 contains 14 residues. V gave up 3 bases and J gave up 7 bases; unmatched junction bases: 2. The CDR3 nucleotides are TGCGCCAGCAGCTCCGGGACAGGGAATTCACCCCTCCACTTT. Its translation is CASSSGTGNSPLHF.